The sequence of this TCR beta chain was determined in a study of molecular identifiers for immune sequencing clone quantification. Study-wide points: The share of molecules held by clones above 20 RNA copies was over 97% in effector cells and under 1% in naive cells. Detectable among about a million naive cells, according to reports, was Jurkat TCR RNA spiked in from one cell. Sharing of a barcode by identical TCR molecules could cause highly expanded clone sizes to be underestimated.

Concerning this clonotype: The target antigen is unknown. This may be a read error, as it is one base from a much larger clone. Since the CDR3 does not end with the conserved phenylalanine or tryptophan, this likely comes from a read error.

Libraries used about 19,000 to 1,000,000 sorted naive CD8 T cells and 10%, 30% or 50% RNA input. With 7 bases clipped from V and 6 bases from J, the junction kept 6 bases outside the gene matches. The CDR3 runs to 13 residues. Germline loops: CDR1 MNHEY, CDR2 SVGAGI. One entry per CDR3 protein results from TCRdb running MiXCR on the PCR reads. There are 460,000 or so distinct CDR3 sequences in the sample; roughly 24% occur only once, and around 0.8% lies in the top ten. The V and J genes are TRBV6-5 and TRBJ2-1, with 7 bases lining up with TRBD1. The receptor's source is a human donor in good health. Some libraries in this study had Jurkat cell RNA spiked in. The sequencing input was naive CD8+ T cells from blood, with Jurkat cell RNA spiked in. Subset given: FACS-sorted CD8+CD4-CCR7+CD45RA+ naive T cells. The CDR3 is CASTLPGGNEQFL. The CDR3 DNA reads as TGTGCCAGCACCTTGCCAGGGGGCAATGAGCAGTTCCTC.